A single T cell receptor (beta chain) is shown here with its context. This sample is drawn from a study of blood T cell repertoires in COVID-19. Study overall: PBMCs, B-cell-depleted T cells, or T cells provided the cDNA or gDNA that made up the material.

The germline V and J ends were trimmed by 5 bases and 9 bases, with 16 bases remaining between them. Germline V gene data show CDR1 as SGHTA and CDR2 as FQGNSA. The CDR3 spans 13 residues. Method: immunoSEQ multiplex PCR; TCRdb's copy keeps in-frame clones and lacks some. The sample comprises approximately 150,000 clones, around 84% of which are singletons, and about 6% rests with the top ten. In terms of age and location, participants ranged from roughly 18 to 90 years and lived in about two dozen US areas. Cohort 3 donors counted as recovered after two negative PCRs, clearance, or resolved symptoms.

Sequencing was performed on PBMCs or T cells enriched from blood (not recorded which). The chain carries TRBV7-2 and TRBJ2-5, with TRBD2 as a possible D gene (5 bases). This sequence was found in a middle-aged man who had recovered from COVID-19. DNA of the CDR3: TGTGCCAGCAGCCAGGCTAGGCTCGGGGCCCAGTACTTC. It encodes CASSQARLGAQYF.